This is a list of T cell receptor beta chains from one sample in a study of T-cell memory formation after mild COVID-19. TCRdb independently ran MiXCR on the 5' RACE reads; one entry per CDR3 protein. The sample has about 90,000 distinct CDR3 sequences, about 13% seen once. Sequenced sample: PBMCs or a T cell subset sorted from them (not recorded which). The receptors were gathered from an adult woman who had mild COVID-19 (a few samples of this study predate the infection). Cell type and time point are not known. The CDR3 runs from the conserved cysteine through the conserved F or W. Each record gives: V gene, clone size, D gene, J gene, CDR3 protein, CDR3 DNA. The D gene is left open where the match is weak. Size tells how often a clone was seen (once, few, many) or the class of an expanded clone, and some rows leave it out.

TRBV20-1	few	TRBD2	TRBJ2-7	CSARDEEWREPSSYEQYF	TGCAGTGCTAGAGATGAAGAATGGCGGGAGCCCTCCTCCTACGAGCAGTACTTC
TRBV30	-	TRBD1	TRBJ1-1	CAWSSGQGASEAFF	TGTGCCTGGAGTTCTGGACAGGGGGCTTCTGAAGCTTTCTTT
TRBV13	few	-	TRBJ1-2	CASTGGDYGYTF	TGTGCCAGCACGGGGGGGGACTATGGCTACACCTTC
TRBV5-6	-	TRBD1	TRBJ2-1	CASSPIFGTGYNEQFF	TGTGCCAGCAGCCCAATTTTTGGGACAGGTTACAATGAGCAGTTCTTC
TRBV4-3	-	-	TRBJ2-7	CASSQTGTGSGEQYF	TGCGCCAGCAGCCAAACCGGAACAGGTAGCGGCGAGCAGTACTTC
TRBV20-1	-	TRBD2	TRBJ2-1	CSARDLERGSSYNEQFF	TGCAGTGCTAGAGATTTGGAGCGGGGTAGCTCCTACAATGAGCAGTTCTTC
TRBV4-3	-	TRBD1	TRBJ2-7	CASSQEIQGSYEQYF	TGCGCCAGCAGCCAAGAAATACAGGGGTCCTACGAGCAGTACTTC
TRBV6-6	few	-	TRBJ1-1	CASGRGSSEAFF	TGTGCCAGTGGGAGGGGCTCTTCTGAAGCTTTCTTT
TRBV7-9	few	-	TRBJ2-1	CASRGARIDNEQFF	TGTGCCAGCAGGGGGGCCCGGATCGACAATGAGCAGTTCTTC
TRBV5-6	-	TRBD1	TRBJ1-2	CASSPLDRTGYGYTF	TGTGCCAGCAGCCCCCTGGACAGGACCGGCTATGGCTACACCTTC
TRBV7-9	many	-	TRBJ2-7	CASSSDLYYEQYF	TGTGCCAGCAGCTCAGATCTATATTACGAGCAGTACTTC
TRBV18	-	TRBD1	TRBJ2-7	CASSPDRGHDEQYF	TGTGCCAGCTCACCGGACAGGGGGCATGACGAGCAGTACTTC
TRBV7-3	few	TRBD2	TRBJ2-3	CASSRGGGPDTQYF	TGTGCCAGCAGCCGAGGCGGGGGGCCAGATACGCAGTATTTT
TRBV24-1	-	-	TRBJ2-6	CATATGSLGEGANVLTF	TGTGCCACCGCAACCGGGAGCTTAGGTGAGGGGGCCAACGTCCTGACTTTC
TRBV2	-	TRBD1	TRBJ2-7	CASSEIRDRVYEQYF	TGTGCCAGCAGTGAAATCAGGGACAGGGTGTACGAGCAGTACTTC
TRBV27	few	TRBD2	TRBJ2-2	CASSLTSGSGELFF	TGTGCCAGCAGTCTGACTAGCGGGTCCGGGGAGCTGTTTTTT
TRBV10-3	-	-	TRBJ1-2	CAIRRDTYGYTF	TGTGCCATCAGGAGGGACACTTATGGCTACACCTTC
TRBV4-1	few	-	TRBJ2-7	CASSQEWAGSYEQYF	TGCGCCAGCAGCCAAGAGTGGGCAGGGTCCTACGAGCAGTACTTC
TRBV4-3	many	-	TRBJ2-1	CASSQDAAGELYNEQFF	TGCGCCAGCAGCCAAGATGCGGCGGGCGAGCTCTACAATGAGCAGTTCTTC
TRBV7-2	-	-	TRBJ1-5	CASSLARGASNQPQHF	TGTGCCAGCAGCTTAGCGCGGGGTGCCAGCAATCAGCCCCAGCATTTT
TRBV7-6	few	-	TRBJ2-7	CASSPFRAGQSNAYEQYF	TGTGCCAGCAGCCCCTTCCGAGCGGGACAATCCAATGCCTACGAGCAGTACTTC
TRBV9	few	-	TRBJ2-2	CASSVMDLTGELFF	TGTGCCAGCAGCGTAATGGACCTCACCGGGGAGCTGTTTTTT
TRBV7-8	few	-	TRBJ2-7	CASSYRGTHEQYF	TGTGCCAGCAGCTACCGGGGGACCCACGAGCAGTACTTC
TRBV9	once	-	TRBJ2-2	CASSVASATGELFF	TGTGCCAGCAGCGTAGCTAGCGCCACCGGGGAGCTGTTTTTT
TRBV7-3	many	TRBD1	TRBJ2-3	CASSPGQGPDTQYF	TGTGCCAGCAGCCCGGGACAGGGACCAGATACGCAGTATTTT
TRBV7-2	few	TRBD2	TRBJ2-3	CASSPGVSGGVLSTDTQYF	TGTGCCAGCAGCCCAGGGGTTAGCGGGGGGGTATTAAGCACAGATACGCAGTATTTT
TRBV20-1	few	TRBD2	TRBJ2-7	CSARGREETYEQYF	TGCAGTGCTAGGGGGCGGGAGGAAACCTACGAGCAGTACTTC
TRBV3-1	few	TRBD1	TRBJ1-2	CASSRPGTGDLINGYTF	TGTGCCAGCAGCCGGCCTGGTACAGGGGATCTTATTAATGGCTACACCTTC
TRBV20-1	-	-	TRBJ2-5	CSARDGRQQETQYF	TGCAGTGCTAGAGATGGACGGCAACAAGAGACCCAGTACTTC
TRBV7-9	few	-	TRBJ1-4	CASSGPGMEKLFF	TGTGCCAGCAGCGGACCGGGAATGGAAAAACTGTTTTTT
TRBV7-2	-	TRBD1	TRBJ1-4	CASSPNRTGNVLNEKLFF	TGTGCCAGCAGCCCCAATCGGACAGGGAATGTACTTAATGAAAAACTGTTTTTT
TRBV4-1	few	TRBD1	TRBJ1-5	CASSLKTGGNQPQHF	TGCGCCAGCAGCCTCAAGACAGGGGGCAATCAGCCCCAGCATTTT
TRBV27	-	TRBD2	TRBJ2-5	CASSPQLAGGQETQYF	TGTGCCAGCAGCCCCCAACTAGCGGGGGGGCAAGAGACCCAGTACTTC
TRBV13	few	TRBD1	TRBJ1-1	CASSWTGTNTEAFF	TGTGCCAGCAGCTGGACAGGGACCAACACTGAAGCTTTCTTT
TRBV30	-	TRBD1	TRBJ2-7	CAWSWTGAYEQYF	TGTGCCTGGAGTTGGACAGGGGCCTACGAGCAGTACTTC
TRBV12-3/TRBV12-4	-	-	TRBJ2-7	CASSFGDGAHYEQYF	TGTGCCAGCAGTTTTGGGGATGGCGCCCACTACGAGCAGTACTTC
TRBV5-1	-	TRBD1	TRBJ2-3	CASSLLQDRGETDTQYF	TGCGCCAGCAGCTTGCTTCAGGACAGGGGTGAAACAGATACGCAGTATTTT
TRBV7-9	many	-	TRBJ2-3	CASSPDTEATDTQYF	TGTGCCAGCAGCCCGGACACTGAGGCCACAGATACGCAGTATTTT
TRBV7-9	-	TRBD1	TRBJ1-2	CASSSTGEVGYTF	TGTGCCAGCAGCTCGACAGGGGAGGTTGGCTACACCTTC
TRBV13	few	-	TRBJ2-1	CASSRSGGTVYMNEQFF	TGTGCCAGCAGCCGATCCGGGGGAACAGTCTACATGAATGAGCAGTTCTTC
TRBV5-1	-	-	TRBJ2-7	CASSSSPSQGYEQYF	TGCGCCAGCAGCTCGAGCCCTTCCCAGGGCTACGAGCAGTACTTC
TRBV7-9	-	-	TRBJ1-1	CASRNNREPTEAFF	TGTGCCAGCAGGAACAACAGAGAACCCACTGAAGCTTTCTTT
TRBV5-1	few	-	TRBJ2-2	CASSLRHGELFF	TGCGCCAGCAGCCTCCGGCACGGGGAGCTGTTTTTT
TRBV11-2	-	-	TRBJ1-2	CASSLLIEGLGTGYTF	TGTGCCAGCAGCTTATTAATTGAGGGTTTGGGCACCGGCTACACCTTC
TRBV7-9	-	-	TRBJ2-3	CASSGPSGRTSTDTQYF	TGTGCCAGCAGCGGACCGTCGGGGAGGACTAGCACAGATACGCAGTATTTT
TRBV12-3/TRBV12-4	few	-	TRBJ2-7	CASSSTWYEQYF	TGTGCCAGCAGTTCAACTTGGTACGAGCAGTACTTC
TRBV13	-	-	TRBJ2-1	CASRGGPVDEQFF	TGTGCCAGCAGAGGGGGGCCTGTAGATGAGCAGTTCTTC
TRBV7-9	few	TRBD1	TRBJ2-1	CASSSLQGRGHNEQFF	TGTGCCAGCAGCTCTTTACAGGGAAGGGGGCACAATGAGCAGTTCTTC
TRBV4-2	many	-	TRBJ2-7	CASSQSGGQEQYF	TGTGCCAGCAGCCAATCCGGGGGGCAGGAGCAGTACTTC
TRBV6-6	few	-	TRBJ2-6	CASSYPHYPGRLASGANVLTF	TGTGCCAGCAGTTACCCACACTATCCAGGACGGCTGGCCTCTGGGGCCAACGTCCTGACTTTC
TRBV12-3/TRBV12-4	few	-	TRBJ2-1	CASWGDLRNEQFF	TGTGCCAGCTGGGGCGACCTTCGCAATGAGCAGTTCTTC
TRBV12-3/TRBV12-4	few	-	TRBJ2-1	CASRFLLGDNEQFF	TGTGCCAGCAGGTTCCTTTTGGGAGACAATGAGCAGTTCTTC
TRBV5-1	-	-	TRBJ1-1	CASSFSPGVRMNTEAFF	TGCGCCAGCAGCTTCTCCCCGGGGGTCAGGATGAACACTGAAGCTTTCTTT